These 15 T cell receptor beta chains originate from one sample sequenced in a study of cytomegalovirus exposure and HLA in healthy donors. It was with 60 Vbeta and 13 Jbeta primers that the PCR ran. The assay was immunoSEQ multiplex PCR, and TCRdb's table has in-frame clones only and misses some. This table holds approximately 70,000 clones, 74% found once. Sequencing was carried out using PBMCs. These receptors all stem from a woman aged 55-69 years in good health and CMV-seropositive.

The chain carries TRBV9 and TRBJ2-1, with 10 bases fitting TRBD1. Looked up from germline, CDR1 is SGDLS and CDR2 is YYNGEE. This CDR3 is 16 amino acids long. V shed 3 bases, J shed 5 bases, and the junction held 8 bases outside the gene matches. Here the CDR3 DNA reads TGTGCCAGCAGCGCCAGACCGGGACAGGGGAACAATGAGCAGTTCTTC. Protein sequence: CASSARPGQGNNEQFF. The full variable domain, completed using reference TRBV9 and TRBJ2-1, is DSGVTQTPKHLITATGQRVTLRCSPRSGDLSVYWYQQSLDQGLQFLIQYYNGEERAKGNILERFSAQQFPDLHSELNLSSLELGDSALYFCASSARPGQGNNEQFFGPGTRLTVL.

In this sample, this clone turned up a few times. V usage is TRBV5-1 and J usage is TRBJ1-4, with 7 nucleotides matching TRBD1. V was clipped by 1 base and J by 5 bases; unmatched bases: 2. This CDR3 has 14 residues. The germline gives CDR1 SGHRS, CDR2 YFSETQ. The CDR3 coding sequence is TGCGCCAGCAGCTTGACAGGGGAAAATGAAAAACTGTTTTTT. It translates to CASSLTGENEKLFF.

The gene calls are TRBV6-6 and TRBJ2-1, with 9 nucleotides matching TRBD1. The CDR3 runs 16 residues. Germline CDR1 reads MNHNY; CDR2 reads SVGAGI (reference sequence). The V segment lost 7 bases and the J segment 4 bases; nucleotides outside the gene matches: 11. DNA of the CDR3: TGTGCCAGCACCGAACCGGCGGGACAGGGTTACAATGAGCAGTTCTTC. Protein: CASTEPAGQGYNEQFF.

This clone was observed a few times. The chain links TRBV19 to TRBJ2-7; possible D gene TRBD1, 6 bases. This CDR3 is 13 amino acids long. Per the germline V gene, CDR1 is LNHDA and CDR2 is SQIVND (reference sequence). Between the trimmed V and J ends, which lost 5 bases and 6 bases, there was a span of 14 bases. The CDR3 bases are TGTGCCAGTAGTCCAGGGGAAGTTGGCGAGCAGTACTTC. Protein: CASSPGEVGEQYF.

The chain has TRBV2 and TRBJ2-5; 8 bases map to TRBD2. CDR3 length equals 14 residues. CDR1 and CDR2 (germline): SNHLY, FYNNEI. With 6 bases clipped from V and 2 bases from J, the junction kept 5 bases outside the gene matches. CDR3 loop: CASRLAEHQETQYF. CDR3 coding DNA: TGTGCCAGCAGACTAGCGGAACATCAAGAGACCCAGTACTTC.

The gene calls are TRBV9 and TRBJ1-2, with D tentatively TRBD1 (6 bases). Deletions cut 4 bases from V and 8 bases from J, with 15 bases between. The CDR3 consists of 13 residues. Germline V gene lookup returns CDR1 SGDLS and CDR2 YYNGEE. This CDR3 is CASSPRRGRGYTF. As DNA, the CDR3 is TGTGCCAGCAGCCCCCGCAGGGGAAGAGGCTACACCTTC.

V is TRBV23-1 and J is TRBJ2-7; TRBD1 agrees at 7 bases. TRBV23-1 is sorted into the ORF group, with uncertain function. V lost 4 bases and J lost 3; bases outside the gene matches: 9. The CDR3 length is 15 residues. The CDR3 loop reads CASSRVLQGNYEQYF. CDR3 DNA: TGCGCCAGCAGTCGGGTCCTACAGGGGAACTACGAGCAGTACTTC.

The rearrangement joins TRBV5-6 to TRBJ1-2, with D perhaps matching TRBD1 (6 bases). Germline loops: CDR1 SGHDT, CDR2 YYEEEE. V shed 6 bases and J shed 6 bases, with 18 bases lying between them. The CDR3 covers 14 residues. CDR3 loop: CASTRRGGANGYTF. For the CDR3, the DNA is TGTGCCAGCACTCGGAGGGGGGGCGCGAATGGCTACACCTTC.

The V and J genes are TRBV19 and TRBJ1-5; unclear D gene. The CDR3 extends over 17 amino acids. V lost 5 bases, J lost 4 bases, and 21 bases lay in between. Germline V lookup: CDR1 LNHDA, CDR2 SQIVND (reference sequence). CDR3 loop: CASSSQHPTSLNQPQHF. CDR3 coding DNA: TGTGCCAGTAGTTCCCAACACCCAACAAGTCTTAATCAGCCCCAGCATTTT.

The chain couples TRBV29-1 to TRBJ1-2; 11 nucleotides align to TRBD1. Germline CDR1 SQVTM, CDR2 ANQGSEA. The CDR3 has 14 amino acids. V lost 5 bases to trimming and J lost 6 bases; unmatched junction nucleotides: 8. CDR3 amino acids: CSVRGGTGGNGYTF. The CDR3 bases are TGCAGCGTTAGGGGGGGGACAGGGGGAAATGGCTACACCTTC.

The chain carries TRBV5-1 and TRBJ1-2; the D gene is possibly TRBD1 (5 bases). The CDR3 sequence is 16 residues long. The V end lost 4 bases, the J end lost 1 base, and 17 bases lay between the germline ends. From germline, CDR1 is SGHRS and CDR2 YFSETQ. The CDR3: CASSEAGGNFNYGYTF. The DNA for the CDR3 is TGCGCCAGCAGCGAGGCGGGGGGGAACTTTAACTATGGCTACACCTTC.

This clone was counted only a few times. The chain employs TRBV11-3 and TRBJ1-1; D ambiguous. Trimming left V 0 bases short and J 0 bases short, with 5 bases between. Germline-derived CDR1 and CDR2 are SGHNT and YENEEA. The CDR3 extends over 14 amino acids. The CDR3 region is CASSLDQVNTEAFF. Here the CDR3 DNA reads TGTGCCAGCAGCTTAGATCAGGTGAACACTGAAGCTTTCTTT. The variable domain in full, with the rest retrieved from reference TRBV11-3 and TRBJ1-1, is EAGVVQSPRYKIIEKKQPVAFWCNPISGHNTLYWYLQNLGQGPELLIRYENEEAVDDSQLPKDRFSAERLKGVDSTLKIQPAELGDSAVYLCASSLDQVNTEAFFGQGTRLTVV.

The chain couples TRBV19 to TRBJ2-3; 7 bases map to TRBD2. J lost 4 bases, V lost 8 bases, and 9 bases had no gene match. CDR3 length: 14 residues. CDR1 LNHDA and CDR2 SQIVND come from the germline V gene (reference sequence). The CDR3 reads CASDRGSVSDTQYF. The CDR3 bases are TGTGCCAGTGATCGCGGGAGTGTATCAGATACGCAGTATTTT.

The chain couples TRBV7-3 to TRBJ1-2; D possibly corresponds to TRBD1 (5 bases). Germline values: CDR1 SGHTA, CDR2 FQGTGA. The ends were cut back, 2 bases at V and 2 bases at J, with 18 bases in the middle. This CDR3 is 17 amino acids long. The CDR3 sequence: CASSLVGSGTSNYGYTF. The DNA for the CDR3 is TGTGCCAGCAGCTTAGTGGGGTCAGGGACTTCAAACTATGGCTACACCTTC.

The genes are TRBV6-5 and TRBJ1-4, with D perhaps TRBD1 (6 bases). The ends were cut back, 4 bases at V and 4 bases at J, with 13 bases in the middle. The CDR3 has 15 residues. Germline V CDR1 and CDR2: MNHEY, SVGAGI. Here the CDR3 DNA reads TGTGCCAGCAGTTCCGCAGGGGCGGTTAATGAAAAACTGTTTTTT. It codes for CASSSAGAVNEKLFF.